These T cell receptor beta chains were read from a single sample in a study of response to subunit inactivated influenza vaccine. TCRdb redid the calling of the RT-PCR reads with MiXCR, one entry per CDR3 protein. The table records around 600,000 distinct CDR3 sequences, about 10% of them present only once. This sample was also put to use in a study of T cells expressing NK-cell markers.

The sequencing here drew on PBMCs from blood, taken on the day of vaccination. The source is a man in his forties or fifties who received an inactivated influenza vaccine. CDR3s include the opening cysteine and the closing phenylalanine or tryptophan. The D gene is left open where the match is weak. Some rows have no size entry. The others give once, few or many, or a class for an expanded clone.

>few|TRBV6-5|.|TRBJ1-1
CASSYVEGWQTEAFF
TGTGCCAGCAGTTACGTTGAGGGGTGGCAGACTGAAGCTTTCTTT
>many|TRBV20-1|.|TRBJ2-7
CSARGQTYEQYF
TGCAGTGCTAGAGGACAGACCTACGAGCAGTACTTC
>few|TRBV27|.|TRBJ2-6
CASNLYSGANVLTF
TGTGCCAGCAACCTGTACTCTGGGGCCAACGTCCTGACTTTC
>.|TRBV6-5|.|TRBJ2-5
CASSYSFAQETQYF
TGTGCCAGCAGTTACTCATTTGCACAAGAGACCCAGTACTTC
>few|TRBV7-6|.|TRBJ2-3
CASSRTVGSTDTQYF
TGTGCCAGCAGCCGGACCGTCGGAAGCACAGATACGCAGTATTTT
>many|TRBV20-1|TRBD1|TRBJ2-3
CSAGSGTGTDTQYF
TGCAGTGCTGGATCCGGGACAGGGACAGATACGCAGTATTTT
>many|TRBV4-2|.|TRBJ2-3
CASSQGLADTQYF
TGTGCCAGCAGCCAGGGGCTCGCAGATACGCAGTATTTT
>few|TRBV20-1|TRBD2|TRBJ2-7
CSARPIAGGHHEQYF
TGCAGTGCTAGACCCATAGCGGGAGGGCACCACGAGCAGTACTTC
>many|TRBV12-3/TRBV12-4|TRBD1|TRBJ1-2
CASSLDRGSYGYTF
TGTGCCAGCAGCCTCGACAGGGGGAGTTATGGCTACACCTTC
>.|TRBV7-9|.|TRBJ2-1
CASSHTWSSYNEQFF
TGTGCCAGCAGTCACACCTGGAGCTCCTACAATGAGCAGTTCTTC
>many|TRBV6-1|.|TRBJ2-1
CASSESFNEQFF
TGTGCCAGCAGTGAATCGTTTAATGAGCAGTTCTTC
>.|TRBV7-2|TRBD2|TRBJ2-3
CASTLGLAGHTQYF
TGTGCCAGCACCCTCGGACTAGCGGGGCATACGCAGTATTTT
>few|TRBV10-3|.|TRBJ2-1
CAIKEDYNEQFF
TGTGCCATCAAAGAAGATTACAATGAGCAGTTCTTC
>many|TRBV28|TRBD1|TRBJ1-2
CASSAGTGVGYTF
TGTGCCAGCAGTGCCGGGACAGGGGTTGGCTACACCTTC
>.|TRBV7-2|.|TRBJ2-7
CASSLEAGDRYEQYF
TGTGCCAGCAGCTTAGAAGCGGGTGATCGCTACGAGCAGTACTTC
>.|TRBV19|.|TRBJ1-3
CASSKSRHGFSGNTIYF
TGTGCCAGTAGTAAGTCGAGACATGGGTTCTCTGGAAACACCATATATTTT
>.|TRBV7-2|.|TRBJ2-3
CASSLSGPFTDTQYF
TGTGCCAGCAGCTTATCAGGACCTTTCACAGATACGCAGTATTTT
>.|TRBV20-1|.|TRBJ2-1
CSATTYGDLFNEQFF
TGCAGTGCTACAACCTACGGGGATCTCTTCAATGAGCAGTTCTTC
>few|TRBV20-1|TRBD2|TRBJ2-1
CSASGTSGRASNEQFF
TGCAGTGCTAGCGGGACTAGCGGGAGGGCCTCAAATGAGCAGTTCTTC
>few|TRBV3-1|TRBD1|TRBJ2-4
CASSHQSTGGAKNIQYF
TGTGCCAGCAGCCATCAGTCCACAGGGGGGGCCAAAAACATTCAGTACTTC
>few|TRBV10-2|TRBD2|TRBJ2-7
CASTKAGGPVSYEQYF
TGCGCCAGCACTAAAGCGGGGGGGCCGGTTTCCTACGAGCAGTACTTC
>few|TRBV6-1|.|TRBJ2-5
CASRSTGPGETQYF
TGTGCCAGCAGATCAACCGGGCCGGGAGAGACCCAGTACTTC
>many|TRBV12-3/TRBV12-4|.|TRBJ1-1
CASSLFGGLNTEAFF
TGTGCCAGCAGTTTATTTGGGGGGCTGAACACTGAAGCTTTCTTT
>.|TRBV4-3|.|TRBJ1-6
CASGTDTKYNSPLHF
TGCGCCAGCGGCACAGACACCAAGTATAATTCACCCCTCCACTTT
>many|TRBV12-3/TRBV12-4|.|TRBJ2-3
CASSSLARGTDTQYF
TGTGCCAGCAGTTCCCTCGCAAGGGGGACAGATACGCAGTATTTT
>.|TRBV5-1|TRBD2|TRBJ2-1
CASSGGAMNEQFF
TGCGCCAGTAGCGGGGGGGCTATGAATGAGCAGTTCTTC
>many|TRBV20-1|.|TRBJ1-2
CSASLRTGFSGYTF
TGCAGTGCTAGCCTAAGGACGGGTTTTAGCGGCTACACCTTC
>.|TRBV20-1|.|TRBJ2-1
CSASRAYNEQFF
TGCAGTGCTAGTAGGGCCTACAATGAGCAGTTCTTC
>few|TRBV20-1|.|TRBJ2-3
CSATEGPPGTQYF
TGCAGTGCTACTGAGGGGCCGCCGGGTACGCAGTATTTT
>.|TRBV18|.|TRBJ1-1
CASSPSGGLWSDTEAFF
TGTGCCAGCTCACCAAGTGGGGGGCTTTGGAGCGACACTGAAGCTTTCTTT
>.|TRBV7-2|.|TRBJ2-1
CASSPAMDNEQFF
TGTGCCAGCAGCCCGGCAATGGACAATGAGCAGTTCTTC
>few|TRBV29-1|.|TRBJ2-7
CSVEDQTASYEQYF
TGCAGCGTTGAAGATCAAACAGCGAGCTACGAGCAGTACTTC
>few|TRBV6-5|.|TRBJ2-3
CASSYPNTGPSRDTQYF
TGTGCCAGCAGTTACCCTAACACAGGGCCCTCGAGGGATACGCAGTATTTT
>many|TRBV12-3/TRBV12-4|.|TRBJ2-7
CASSLDYGLGVYEQYF
TGTGCCAGCAGTTTAGATTACGGCTTGGGCGTTTACGAGCAGTACTTC
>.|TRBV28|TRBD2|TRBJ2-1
CASSFLAGAQNEQFF
TGTGCCAGCAGTTTTCTAGCGGGGGCCCAAAATGAGCAGTTCTTC
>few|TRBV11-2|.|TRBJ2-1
CASSYLSQRHEQFF
TGTGCCAGCAGCTACTTATCTCAGCGTCATGAGCAGTTCTTC
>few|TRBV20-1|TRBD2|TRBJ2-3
CSARAVAGATDTQYF
TGCAGTGCTAGAGCTGTAGCGGGAGCCACAGATACGCAGTATTTT
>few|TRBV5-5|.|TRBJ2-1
CASSSSTGTLTYEQFF
TGTGCCAGCAGCTCATCCACCGGGACCCTAACGTATGAGCAGTTCTTC
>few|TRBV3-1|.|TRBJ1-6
CASSQGGDSPLHF
TGTGCCAGCAGCCAAGGAGGGGACTCACCCCTCCACTTT
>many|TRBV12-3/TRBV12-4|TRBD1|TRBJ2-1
CASRTGTGGYNEQFF
TGTGCCAGCAGAACCGGGACAGGGGGCTACAATGAGCAGTTCTTC
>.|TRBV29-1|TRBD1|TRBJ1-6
CSVGDRYNSPLHF
TGCAGCGTTGGGGACAGATATAATTCACCCCTCCACTTT
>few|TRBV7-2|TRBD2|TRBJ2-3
CASSSQGGRGWDTQYF
TGTGCCAGCAGCTCCCAGGGCGGGAGGGGTTGGGATACGCAGTATTTT
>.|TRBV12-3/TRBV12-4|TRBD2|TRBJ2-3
CASSPISTSGTDTQYF
TGTGCCAGCAGTCCCATTTCGACTAGCGGCACAGATACGCAGTATTTT
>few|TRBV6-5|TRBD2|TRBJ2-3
CASSYLLAGGHGTDTQYF
TGTGCCAGCAGTTACTTACTAGCGGGGGGGCATGGCACAGATACGCAGTATTTT
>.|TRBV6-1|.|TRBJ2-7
CASTQSIRASSSQYF
TGTGCCAGCACTCAATCTATCCGGGCTAGCAGTTCGCAGTACTTC
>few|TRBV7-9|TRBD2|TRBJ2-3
CASSLGSGRESTDTQYF
TGTGCCAGCAGCTTAGGTAGCGGGAGAGAGAGTACAGATACGCAGTATTTT
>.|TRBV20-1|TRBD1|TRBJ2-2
CSASTGVGGELFF
TGCAGTGCCAGCACAGGGGTCGGCGGGGAGCTGTTTTTT